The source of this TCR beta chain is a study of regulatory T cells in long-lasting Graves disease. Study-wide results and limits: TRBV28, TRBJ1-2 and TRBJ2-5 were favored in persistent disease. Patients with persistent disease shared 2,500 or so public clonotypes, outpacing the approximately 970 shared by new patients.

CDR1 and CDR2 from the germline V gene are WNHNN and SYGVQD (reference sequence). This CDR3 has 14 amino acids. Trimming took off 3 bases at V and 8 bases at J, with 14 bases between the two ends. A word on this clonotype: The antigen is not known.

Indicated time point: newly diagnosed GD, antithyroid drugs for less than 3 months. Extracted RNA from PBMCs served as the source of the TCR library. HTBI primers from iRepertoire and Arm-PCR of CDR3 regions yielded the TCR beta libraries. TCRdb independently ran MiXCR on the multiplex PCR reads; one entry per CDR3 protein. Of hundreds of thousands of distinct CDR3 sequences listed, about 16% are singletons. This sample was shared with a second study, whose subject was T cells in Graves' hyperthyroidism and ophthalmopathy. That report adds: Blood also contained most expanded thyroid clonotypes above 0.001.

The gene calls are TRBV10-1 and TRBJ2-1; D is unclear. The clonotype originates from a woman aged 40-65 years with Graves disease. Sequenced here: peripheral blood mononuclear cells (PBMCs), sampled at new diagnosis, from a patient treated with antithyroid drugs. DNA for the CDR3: TGCGCCAGCAGTGACGGAGCACCTTGGGATGAGCAGTTCTTC. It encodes CASSDGAPWDEQFF.